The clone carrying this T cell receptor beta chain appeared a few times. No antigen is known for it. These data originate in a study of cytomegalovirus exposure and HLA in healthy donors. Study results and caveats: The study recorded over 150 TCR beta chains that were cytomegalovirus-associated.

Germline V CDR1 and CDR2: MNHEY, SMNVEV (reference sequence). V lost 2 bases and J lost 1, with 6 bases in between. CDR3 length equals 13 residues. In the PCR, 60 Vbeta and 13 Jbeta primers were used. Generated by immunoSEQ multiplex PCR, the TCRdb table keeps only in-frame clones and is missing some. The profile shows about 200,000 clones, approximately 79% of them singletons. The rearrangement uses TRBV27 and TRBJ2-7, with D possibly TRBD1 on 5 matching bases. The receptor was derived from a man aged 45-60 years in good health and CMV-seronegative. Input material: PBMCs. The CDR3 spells CASSLRQSYEQYF. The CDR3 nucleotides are TGTGCCAGCAGTTTAAGACAGTCCTACGAGCAGTACTTC.